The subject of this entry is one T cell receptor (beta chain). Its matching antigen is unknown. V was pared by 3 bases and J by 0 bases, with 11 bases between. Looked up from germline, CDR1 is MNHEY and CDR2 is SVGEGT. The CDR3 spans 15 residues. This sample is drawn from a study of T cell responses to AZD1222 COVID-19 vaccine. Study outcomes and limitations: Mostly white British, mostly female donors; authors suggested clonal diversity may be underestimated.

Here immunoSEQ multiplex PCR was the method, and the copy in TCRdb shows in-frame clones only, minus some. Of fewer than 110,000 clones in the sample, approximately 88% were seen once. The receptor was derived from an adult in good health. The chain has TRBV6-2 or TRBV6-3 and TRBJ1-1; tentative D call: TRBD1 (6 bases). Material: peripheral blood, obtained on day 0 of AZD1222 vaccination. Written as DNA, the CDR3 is TGTGCCAGCAGTTATTCGGACAGCTTGAACACTGAAGCTTTCTTT. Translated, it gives CASSYSDSLNTEAFF.